These 2 T cell receptor beta chains share one sample of origin, sequenced in a study of cytomegalovirus exposure and HLA in healthy donors. 13 Jbeta primers and 60 Vbeta primers were used for the PCR. Assay used: immunoSEQ multiplex PCR; TCRdb lists only in-frame clones, some missing. The repertoire has about 100,000 clones, about 80% of them found once; the top ten carry approximately 0.83%. The sample consisted of PBMCs. The receptors were gathered from a woman aged 55-69 years in good health and CMV-seronegative.

This chain connects TRBV2 to TRBJ1-1; no clear D gene. This CDR3 is 13 amino acids long. V shed 7 bases and J shed 1 base, with 10 bases lying between them. Germline V gives CDR1 SNHLY, CDR2 FYNNEI. CDR3 amino acids: CASTSQANTEAFF. The DNA of the CDR3 is TGTGCCAGCACTTCGCAGGCGAACACTGAAGCTTTCTTT.

In nucleotides, the CDR3 is TGTGCCAGCAGCCGGAGGATGGGGGGAGGCACTGAAGCTTTCTTT. Translating it yields CASSRRMGGGTEAFF. The rearrangement links TRBV5-6 to TRBJ1-1; D is perhaps TRBD1 (5 bases). V shed 4 bases and J shed 4 bases, with 17 bases lying between them. Germline CDR1 SGHDT, CDR2 YYEEEE. This CDR3 is 15 amino acids long. Combining the CDR3 with reference TRBV5-6 and TRBJ1-1 gives the whole variable domain DAGVTQSPTHLIKTRGQQVTLRCSPKSGHDTVSWYQQALGQGPQFIFQYYEEEERQRGNFPDRFSGHQFPNYSSELNVNALLLGDSALYLCASSRRMGGGTEAFFGQGTRLTVV.